What follows are 24 T cell receptor beta chains derived from one specimen sequenced in a study of vaccination and CD4 T cells after COVID-19. Sequencing of the DNA from cultured CD4+ T cells was carried out with the Oncomine TCR Beta short-read assay. TCRdb reprocessed the PCR reads via MiXCR and lists one record per CDR3 protein. The table shows some 5,000 distinct CDR3 sequences, with 71% occurring only once. The treatment: roughly 11-day PBMC culture with coronavirus spike peptide pools or control peptides (ViraFEST assay). For these receptors, no antigen is known. What was sequenced was CD4+ T cells from blood, cultured in vitro. The receptors were gathered from a human donor who had recovered from COVID-19.

The rearrangement joins TRBV20-1 to TRBJ1-2, with 9 bases matching TRBD1. After removal of 0 bases from V and 3 bases from J, the junction contained 2 bases not matched to a gene. The CDR3 has 14 amino acids. Looked up from germline, CDR1 is DFQATT and CDR2 is SNEGSKA (reference sequence). DNA of the CDR3: TGCAGTGCTAGAGATGGACAGGGGTACTATGGCTACACCTTC. It specifies CSARDGQGYYGYTF.

The rearrangement uses TRBV29-1 and TRBJ2-2; 7 nucleotides match TRBD2. From germline, CDR1 is SQVTM and CDR2 ANQGSEA. The CDR3 is 15 amino acids. The J segment lost 5 bases and the V segment lost 6 bases, leaving 12 bases of the junction unmatched. The CDR3: CSVLDPLGGTGELFF. For the CDR3, the DNA is TGCAGCGTCTTGGACCCCCTCGGGGGGACCGGGGAGCTGTTTTTT.

The V gene is TRBV15, the J gene TRBJ1-6, with 9 bases identical to TRBD1. The CDR3 length is 18 residues. J gave up 1 base and V 1 base, and 5 bases lay outside the gene matches. Looked up from germline, CDR1 is LNHNV and CDR2 is YYDKDF (reference sequence). CDR3 region: CATSRVGQGRSYNSPLHF. CDR3 DNA: TGTGCCACCAGCAGAGTAGGACAGGGGAGATCCTATAATTCACCCCTCCACTTT.

This CDR3 reads CSARVLADHLFF. CDR3 nucleotides: TGCAGTGCTAGGGTACTAGCGGACCACCTGTTCTTC. This chain connects TRBV20-1 to TRBJ2-1; TRBD2 agrees at 8 bases. The CDR3 runs 12 residues. Germline assignment: CDR1 DFQATT and CDR2 SNEGSKA (reference sequence). The trim removed 3 bases at V and 15 bases at J, leaving 10 bases unmatched.

The CDR3 reads CASSPQTRANEKLFF. In DNA form, the CDR3 reads TGTGCCAGCAGCCCCCAAACCCGAGCTAATGAAAAACTGTTTTTT. V is TRBV7-2 and J is TRBJ1-4, with unresolved D. The CDR3 spans 15 residues. Germline V gives CDR1 SGHTA, CDR2 FQGNSA. V was pared by 5 bases and J by 3 bases, with 13 bases between.

This clonotype occurred a few times. The chain combines TRBV7-2 with TRBJ2-2, with D perhaps matching TRBD2 (6 bases). V dropped 6 bases and J dropped 4 bases, with 9 bases sitting between them. This CDR3 contains 13 residues. Germline-derived CDR1 and CDR2 are SGHTA and FQGNSA. CDR3 protein: CASSTGGTGELFF. The CDR3 coding sequence is TGTGCCAGCAGTACCGGGGGCACCGGGGAGCTGTTTTTT.

The chain combines TRBV20-1 with TRBJ2-2; 9 bases align to TRBD2. This CDR3 spans 17 amino acids. Germline V gene sequence: CDR1 DFQATT, CDR2 SNEGSKA (reference sequence). With 0 bases clipped from V and 0 bases from J, the junction kept 5 bases outside the gene matches. DNA of the CDR3: TGCAGTGCTAGAGATCGCGTAGCGGGAGCGAACACCGGGGAGCTGTTTTTT. Protein sequence: CSARDRVAGANTGELFF.

This clonotype has more than one count but fewer than ten. Here the CDR3 DNA reads TGTGCCAGCAGTTTGGTATTGGGACAGGGGGTTGGCTACACCTTC. This sequence encodes CASSLVLGQGVGYTF. This chain joins TRBV27 and TRBJ1-2; 11 nucleotides line up with TRBD1. Germline CDR1 MNHEY, CDR2 SMNVEV (reference sequence). V lost 3 bases and J lost 7; bases outside the gene matches: 7. The CDR3 spans 15 residues.

V and J are TRBV10-3 and TRBJ2-5; D perhaps matches TRBD2 (6 bases). The germline V gene encodes CDR1 ENHRY and CDR2 SYGVKD. V lost 4 bases, J lost 5 bases, and 14 bases lay in between. This CDR3 is 14 amino acids long. The CDR3 nucleotides read TGTGCCATCAGTGGGAAGACTGGGAGGGAGACCCAGTACTTC. Protein product: CAISGKTGRETQYF.

This chain joins TRBV19 and TRBJ2-2; tentative D call: TRBD1 (6 bases). Germline V CDR1 and CDR2: LNHDA, SQIVND (reference sequence). The CDR3 is 15 amino acids. Trimming shortened V by 2 bases and J by 3 bases, and 10 bases separated the two germline ends. The CDR3 sequence: CASSIIQGYTGELFF. The CDR3 nucleotides are TGTGCCAGTAGTATAATACAGGGCTACACCGGGGAGCTGTTTTTT. The entire variable domain, with the rest obtained from reference TRBV19 and TRBJ2-2, is as follows: DGGITQSPKYLFRKEGQNVTLSCEQNLNHDAMYWYRQDPGQGLRLIYYSQIVNDFQKGDIAEGYSVSREKKESFPLTVTSAQKNPTAFYLCASSIIQGYTGELFFGEGSRLTVL.

V gene TRBV12-3 or TRBV12-4 combines with J gene TRBJ1-1; tentatively, D is TRBD1 (6 bases). The germline V and J ends were trimmed by 7 bases and 8 bases, with 17 bases remaining between them. CDR3 length equals 13 residues. The CDR3 DNA reads TGTGCCAGCACTAAACGGACAGATTTGGAAGCTTTCTTT. Translated: CASTKRTDLEAFF.

The chain joins TRBV21-1 to TRBJ1-1. TRBV21-1 is a documented pseudogene. This CDR3 spans 18 amino acids. CDR3 sequence: CASSKRGGLLDMNTEAFF. CDR3 DNA sequence: TGTGCCAGCAGCAAAAGGGGAGGACTTCTCGACATGAACACTGAAGCTTTCTTT.

The chain has TRBV19 and TRBJ1-1; TRBD1 matches at 7 bases. Trimming took 10 bases from V and 0 from J; bases not matched to a gene: 8. This CDR3 has 14 amino acids. Germline CDR1 and CDR2: LNHDA and SQIVND (reference sequence). The CDR3 region has the DNA TGTGCCACCGCGACAGGGCCGGTGAACACTGAAGCTTTCTTT. As protein: CATATGPVNTEAFF.

This clonotype was picked up a small number of times. V and J are TRBV24-1 and TRBJ1-5; a possible D gene is TRBD1 (5 bases). The CDR3 is 15 residues long. Germline V gene lookup returns CDR1 KGHDR and CDR2 SFDVKD. V lost 2 bases, J lost 1 base, and 8 bases lay in between. Here the CDR3 DNA reads TGTGCCACCAGTGATTCCAGGGAGAGCAATCAGCCCCAGCATTTT. Its translation: CATSDSRESNQPQHF.

The CDR3 loop reads CASGDRTKTNTGELFF. The CDR3 DNA is TGTGCCAGTGGTGACAGGACTAAAACGAACACCGGGGAGCTGTTTTTT. V usage is TRBV19 and J usage is TRBJ2-2; D tentatively fits TRBD1 or TRBD2 (6 bases each). The V and J ends lost 8 bases and 0 bases respectively, with 16 bases between them. CDR1 and CDR2 from the germline V gene are LNHDA and SQIVND (reference sequence). The CDR3 totals 16 residues.

The table lists this clonotype with a few counts. The chain recombines TRBV6-5 with TRBJ2-6, with TRBD1 matching 11 bases. V was pared by 4 bases and J by 0 bases, with 5 bases of the junction left unmatched. Germline loops: CDR1 MNHEY, CDR2 SVGAGI. The CDR3 has 18 residues. The CDR3 nucleotides are TGTGCCAGCAGTTCCCCGGGACAGGGGGGCTCTGGGGCCAACGTCCTGACTTTC. Encoded protein: CASSSPGQGGSGANVLTF.

The rearrangement joins TRBV20-1 to TRBJ2-3, with 8 positions matching TRBD2. V was clipped by 3 bases and J by 0 bases; unmatched bases: 2. CDR3 length: 14 amino acids. Germline CDR1 reads DFQATT; CDR2 reads SNEGSKA (reference sequence). The DNA of the CDR3 is TGCAGTGCTAGGGTAGCGGGAAGCACAGATACGCAGTATTTT. Translation: CSARVAGSTDTQYF.

The chain uses TRBV20-1 and TRBJ2-7, with a tentative D call TRBD2 (5 bases). The ends were cut back, 0 bases at V and 0 bases at J, with 15 bases in the middle. The CDR3 consists of 16 residues. Per germline, CDR1 DFQATT and CDR2 SNEGSKA (reference sequence). The CDR3 DNA sequence: TGCAGTGCTAGAGATGTCAGACGGGGTAGCTCCTACGAGCAGTACTTC. The encoded protein is CSARDVRRGSSYEQYF.

This clonotype was counted a few times. The chain uses TRBV20-1 and TRBJ1-2; D possibly corresponds to TRBD1 (6 bases). The CDR3 runs to 12 residues. The V end lost 6 bases, the J end lost 0 bases, and 8 bases lay between the germline ends. The germline V gene encodes CDR1 DFQATT and CDR2 SNEGSKA (reference sequence). DNA for the CDR3: TGCAGTGCCGGACAGACTAACTATGGCTACACCTTC. Its translation is CSAGQTNYGYTF.

The V and J genes are TRBV28 and TRBJ1-1; possible D gene TRBD1, 6 bases. The CDR3 sequence is 17 residues long. The germline V gene encodes CDR1 MDHEN and CDR2 SYDVKM. Trimming took off 6 bases at V and 4 bases at J, with 24 bases between the two ends. The CDR3 nucleotides read TGTGCCAGCAGGCAATGGCCCGGTAGGGGGAGGGGCACTGAAGCTTTCTTT. Translation: CASRQWPGRGRGTEAFF.

This sequence joins TRBV2 and TRBJ1-2; no reliable D call. Germline V gene data show CDR1 as SNHLY and CDR2 as FYNNEI. This CDR3 contains 14 residues. V lost 1 base to trimming and J lost 8 bases, with 14 bases between them. CDR3 protein: CASSEGAVMSGYTF. Here the CDR3 DNA reads TGTGCCAGCAGTGAAGGGGCGGTGATGAGCGGCTACACCTTC.

This clonotype was picked up a small number of times. V usage is TRBV19 and J usage is TRBJ1-2; D may be TRBD1 (5 bases). With 5 bases removed from V and 3 bases from J, the gap between germline ends came to 19 bases. The CDR3 contains 16 residues. The germline V gene has CDR1 LNHDA and CDR2 SQIVND (reference sequence). The CDR3 bases are TGTGCCAGTAGTCCCCGGGTCTTCAGGGCGGACTATGGCTACACCTTC. This codes for CASSPRVFRADYGYTF.

This chain uses TRBV6-1 with TRBJ1-2; D might be TRBD1 (5 bases). Germline V gives CDR1 MNHNS, CDR2 SASEGT. V dropped 1 base and J dropped 3 bases, with 12 bases sitting between them. The CDR3 has 15 residues. CDR3 loop: CASSEGGRAYYGYTF. CDR3 DNA: TGTGCCAGCAGTGAAGGGGGGAGGGCGTACTATGGCTACACCTTC.

This clonotype was seen only a few times. This sequence joins TRBV27 and TRBJ1-1, with 9 positions matching TRBD1. The CDR3 length is 14 residues. CDR1 is MNHEY and CDR2 is SMNVEV in the germline V gene (reference sequence). V dropped 4 bases and J dropped 10; count of bases not matched to a gene: 10. The chain's CDR3 is CASSSSYPTGGAFF. In DNA, the CDR3 is TGTGCCAGCAGTTCCTCATACCCGACAGGGGGAGCTTTCTTT.